These 9 T cell receptor beta chains were sequenced from one sample in a study of blood T cells in healthy people across ages (dated by TCRdb to between 2015 and 2017). Library preparation was by 5' RACE. Sequencing was performed on an Illumina HiSeq 2500. The second PCR ran for about 6 to 12 cycles and used a J-beta primer mix along with a sample-barcoded 5' primer. TCRdb cleaned the public reads at Q25 with fastp, built clones with MiXCR and kept in-frame beta chains. When rows share a CDR3 protein, they turn into one entry using the most common DNA and genes. In all, the sample holds 1.4 million to 1.5 million distinct CDR3 sequences, and approximately 38% of those were seen once. Roughly 7.7% of the sample rests with the top ten. Sequenced input: blood. The receptors shown here come from a woman under 30 in good health.

The rearrangement joins TRBV6-5 to TRBJ1-4; D possibly corresponds to TRBD1 (5 bases). CDR3 length equals 14 residues. With 6 bases removed from V and 7 bases from J, the gap between germline ends came to 15 bases. The germline V gene encodes CDR1 MNHEY and CDR2 SVGAGI. The CDR3 DNA reads TGTGCCAGCAGATCCGGGACCTCTGGTGAAAAACTGTTTTTT. This sequence encodes CASRSGTSGEKLFF.

The rearrangement joins TRBV3-1 to TRBJ2-1; D unclear. The CDR3 loop spans 13 amino acids. V was pared by 3 bases and J by 6 bases, with 9 bases between. CDR1 is LGHDT, CDR2 YNNKEL, per germline (reference sequence). CDR3: CASSQGWRNEQFF. In nucleotides, the CDR3 is TGTGCCAGCAGCCAGGGGTGGCGCAATGAGCAGTTCTTC.

J is TRBJ2-5 and V is TRBV7-9; unclear D gene. Germline-derived CDR1 and CDR2 are SEHNR and FQNEAQ (reference sequence). V was cut by 3 bases and J by 2 bases, with 13 bases left in between. CDR3 length: 15 residues. The CDR3 DNA follows: TGTGCCAGCAGCTTTCCCCTAGTCAGGCAAGAGACCCAGTACTTC. Protein sequence: CASSFPLVRQETQYF. Together with reference TRBV7-9 and TRBJ2-5, the CDR3 gives the full variable domain: DTGVSQNPRHKITKRGQNVTFRCDPISEHNRLYWYRQTLGQGPEFLTYFQNEAQLEKSRLLSDRFSAERPKGSFSTLEIQRTEQGDSAMYLCASSFPLVRQETQYFGPGTRLLVL.

The V gene is TRBV6-2 or TRBV6-3, the J gene TRBJ2-7; D possibly uses TRBD1 or TRBD2 (5 bases each). V was trimmed by 3 bases and J by 2 bases, leaving 11 bases between them. The CDR3 is 14 residues long. The germline V gene has CDR1 MNHEY and CDR2 SVGEGT. The CDR3 nucleotides are TGTGCCAGCAGTTATCGGGGCGGTACCTACGAGCAGTACTTC. Translation: CASSYRGGTYEQYF.

The V call is TRBV10-3, the J call TRBJ2-3, with D possibly matching TRBD2 (6 bases). The length of the CDR3 is 16 residues. Germline lookup yields CDR1 ENHRY and CDR2 SYGVKD. Trimming shortened V by 9 bases and J by 4 bases, and 23 bases separated the two germline ends. CDR3 in DNA: TGTGCCATAGGGCCCCCTCTCGGGGGAGCGTCAGATACGCAGTATTTT. This encodes CAIGPPLGGASDTQYF.

This clonotype showed up just a few times. The chain links TRBV28 to TRBJ1-2; D call uncertain. Looked up from germline, CDR1 is MDHEN and CDR2 is SYDVKM. CDR3 length: 13 amino acids. The V gene lost 6 bases and the J gene lost 6 bases, with 14 bases spanning the gap. The CDR3 coding sequence is TGTGCCAGCAGACCGATGAGCGGCGATGGCTACACCTTC. This codes for CASRPMSGDGYTF.

The chain combines TRBV6-5 with TRBJ2-1; TRBD1 or TRBD2 may be the D gene (5 bases each). Between the trimmed V and J ends, which lost 5 bases and 3 bases, there was a span of 11 bases. Germline V gene sequence: CDR1 MNHEY, CDR2 SVGAGI. The CDR3 covers 14 residues. The CDR3 nucleotides are TGTGCCAGCAGTCCCGGGGCCCGCTACAATGAGCAGTTCTTC. This sequence encodes CASSPGARYNEQFF.

V is TRBV10-2 and J is TRBJ2-3; 7 nucleotides align to TRBD2. The CDR3 is 12 amino acids. The germline V gene encodes CDR1 WSHSY and CDR2 SAAADI. J gave up 5 bases and V 6 bases, and 2 bases lay outside the gene matches. The CDR3 DNA follows: TGCGCCAGCAGGGAGCGGGGAGATACGCAGTATTTT. This translates into CASRERGDTQYF.

This clonotype was found a few times. The J gene is TRBJ2-5, the V gene TRBV20-1; D possibly corresponds to TRBD1 (6 bases). V dropped 3 bases and J dropped 5 bases, with 13 bases sitting between them. The germline V gene has CDR1 DFQATT and CDR2 SNEGSKA (reference sequence). This CDR3 has 13 residues. Here the CDR3 reads CSASTGTRETQYF. The DNA of the CDR3 is TGCAGTGCTAGTACAGGGACGAGGGAGACCCAGTACTTC.